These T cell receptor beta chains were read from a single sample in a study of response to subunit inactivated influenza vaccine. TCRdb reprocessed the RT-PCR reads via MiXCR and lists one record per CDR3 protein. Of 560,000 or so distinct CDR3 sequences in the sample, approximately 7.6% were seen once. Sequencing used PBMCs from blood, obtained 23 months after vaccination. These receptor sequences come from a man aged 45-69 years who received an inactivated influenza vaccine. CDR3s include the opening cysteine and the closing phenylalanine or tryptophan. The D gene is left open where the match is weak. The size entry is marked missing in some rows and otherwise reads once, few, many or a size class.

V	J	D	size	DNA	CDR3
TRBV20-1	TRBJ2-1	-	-	TGCAGTGCTAGTGTCCTAGCCTCGGATGAGCAGTTCTTC	CSASVLASDEQFF
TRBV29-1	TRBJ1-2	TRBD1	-	TGCAGCGTTGGTGCCGGGACAGGGAATGGCTACACCTTC	CSVGAGTGNGYTF
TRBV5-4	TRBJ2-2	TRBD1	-	TGTGCCAGCAGCATTGACAGGGGGCATCCCGAGCTGTTTTTT	CASSIDRGHPELFF
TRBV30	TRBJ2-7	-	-	TGTGCCTGGAGTTTGGCAGGGCCTTACGAGCAGTACTTC	CAWSLAGPYEQYF
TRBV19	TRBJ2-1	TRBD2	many	TGTGCCAGTAAGGATAGCGGGACCTCCTACAATGAGCAGTTCTTC	CASKDSGTSYNEQFF
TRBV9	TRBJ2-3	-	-	TGTGCCAGCAGCCCACAAGGGAGAGCCACAGATACGCAGTATTTT	CASSPQGRATDTQYF
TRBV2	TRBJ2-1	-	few	TGTGCCAGCAGTGAAGGAGTTTACAATGAGCAGTTCTTC	CASSEGVYNEQFF
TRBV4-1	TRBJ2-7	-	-	TGCGCCAGCAGCCAGCCGGGCGGGCCTAACTACGAGCAGTACTTC	CASSQPGGPNYEQYF
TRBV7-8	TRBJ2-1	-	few	TGTGCCAGCAGCTTAGGGGGGGCAGCCGATCGTTGGTTCTTC	CASSLGGAADRWFF
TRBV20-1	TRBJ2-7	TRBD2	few	TGCAGTGCTAGAGATACTAGCGGGAGGGCCGTGTACGAGCAGTACTTC	CSARDTSGRAVYEQYF
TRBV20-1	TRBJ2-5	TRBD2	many	TGCAGTGCTAGAGGTCCCGGACTAGCTCAAGAGACCCAGTACTTC	CSARGPGLAQETQYF
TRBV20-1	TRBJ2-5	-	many	TGCAGTGCTAGAGGCCAACTTAAAGAGACCCAGTACTTC	CSARGQLKETQYF
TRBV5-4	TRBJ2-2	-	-	TGTGCCAGCAGTTCCCGGGCTGCTACCGGGGAGCTGTTTTTT	CASSSRAATGELFF
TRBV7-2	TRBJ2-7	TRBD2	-	TGTGCCAGCAGCGATACCCCTGGGGGGGTCTACGAGCAGTACTTC	CASSDTPGGVYEQYF
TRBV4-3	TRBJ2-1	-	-	TGCGCCAGCAGCCGGGACTTCCTTCCCTACAATGAGCAGTTCTTC	CASSRDFLPYNEQFF
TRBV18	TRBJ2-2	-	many	TGTGCCAGCTCACCAAGCCGCGGCGGCACCGGGGAGCTGTTTTTT	CASSPSRGGTGELFF
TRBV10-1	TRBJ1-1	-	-	TGCGCCAGCACTTACAGGGAGAACACTGAAGCTTTCTTT	CASTYRENTEAFF
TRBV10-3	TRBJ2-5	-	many	TGTGCCATCAGTGATTACACCGGGGGCTTACAAGAGACCCAGTACTTC	CAISDYTGGLQETQYF
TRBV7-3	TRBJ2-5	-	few	TGTGCCAGCAGCTTAGTTTCAGTCGGGACCCAGTACTTC	CASSLVSVGTQYF
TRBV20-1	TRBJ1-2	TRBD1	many	TGCAGTGCCGAGACAGGGGTGTATGGCTACACCTTC	CSAETGVYGYTF
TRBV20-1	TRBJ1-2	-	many	TGCAGTGCTAGAGATGGGGACTATGGCTACACCTTC	CSARDGDYGYTF
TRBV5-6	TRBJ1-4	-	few	TGTGCCAGCAGCTTGGTTCACAGGGAGGCAATGGATGAAAAACTGTTTTTT	CASSLVHREAMDEKLFF
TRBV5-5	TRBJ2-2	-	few	TGTGCCAGCAGCGACCCAGGTGGGGTGAGCACCGGGGAGCTGTTTTTT	CASSDPGGVSTGELFF
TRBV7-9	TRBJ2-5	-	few	TGTGCCAGCAGCCGGGACCGAGGTGGGACCCAGTACTTC	CASSRDRGGTQYF